The 20 T cell receptor beta chains presented below share a single source sample, sequenced in a study of blood T cell repertoires in COVID-19. Produced via immunoSEQ multiplex PCR; TCRdb's table is partial and in-frame only. The table records 200,000 to 300,000 clones, about nine tenths of them present only once. Sequencing used PBMCs or T cells enriched from blood (not recorded which). The source of these receptors is a woman between 40 and 55 years old with acute COVID-19.

V gene TRBV5-4 combines with J gene TRBJ1-1; the D gene is possibly TRBD1 (6 bases). CDR3 length: 15 residues. Trimming removed 4 bases at V and 3 bases at J, with 16 bases between. The germline CDR1 and CDR2 sequences are SGHNT and YYREEE (reference sequence). The CDR3 nucleotides are TGTGCCAGCAGCATGAAACAGGGAGGGGACACTGAAGCTTTCTTT. Translated, it gives CASSMKQGGDTEAFF.

The J gene is TRBJ1-4, the V gene TRBV15; 7 nucleotides match TRBD1. Trimming removed 1 base from V and 6 bases from J; junction bases left unmatched: 5. This CDR3 comprises 15 residues. Germline CDR1 reads LNHNV; CDR2 reads YYDKDF (reference sequence). The CDR3 region has the DNA TGTGCCACCAGCAGAGGGCAGGGGGGATATGAAAAACTGTTTTTT. It codes for CATSRGQGGYEKLFF. The full variable domain, completed using reference TRBV15 and TRBJ1-4, is DAMVIQNPRYQVTQFGKPVTLSCSQTLNHNVMYWYQQKSSQAPKLLFHYYDKDFNNEADTPDNFQSRRPNTSFCFLDIRSPGLGDTAMYLCATSRGQGGYEKLFFGSGTQLSVL.

The V gene is TRBV5-1, the J gene TRBJ2-3, with TRBD2 identical over 9 bases. With 3 bases clipped from V and 1 base from J, the junction kept 3 bases outside the gene matches. Germline loops: CDR1 SGHRS, CDR2 YFSETQ. This CDR3 has 15 residues. The CDR3 DNA sequence: TGCGCCAGCAGCTACTCTAGCGGGGGCACAGATACGCAGTATTTT. Its translation is CASSYSSGGTDTQYF. The variable domain in full, completed from reference TRBV5-1 and TRBJ2-3, reads KAGVTQTPRYLIKTRGQQVTLSCSPISGHRSVSWYQQTPGQGLQFLFEYFSETQRNKGNFPGRFSGRQFSNSRSEMNVSTLELGDSALYLCASSYSSGGTDTQYFGPGTRLTVL.

This clone was observed a handful of times. The chain joins TRBV10-1 to TRBJ1-1, with D uncertain. The V end lost 2 bases, the J end lost 1 base, and 5 bases lay between the germline ends. Germline V lookup: CDR1 WNHNN, CDR2 SYGVQD (reference sequence). This CDR3 is 13 amino acids long. The CDR3 is CASSETANTEAFF. The CDR3 nucleotides read TGCGCCAGCAGTGAGACAGCGAACACTGAAGCTTTCTTT.

This chain links TRBV18 with TRBJ1-2, with 7 bases identical to TRBD1. CDR1 and CDR2 from the germline V gene are KGHSH and LQKENI. The CDR3 is made up of 15 amino acids. V lost 3 bases and J lost 1; bases outside the gene matches: 5. In DNA form, the CDR3 reads TGTGCCAGCTCACCCGGGCGGGACAGTAACTATGGCTACACCTTC. This codes for CASSPGRDSNYGYTF.

The chain links TRBV18 to TRBJ1-1; unclear D gene. Germline assignment: CDR1 KGHSH and CDR2 LQKENI. This CDR3 is 14 amino acids long. Trimming cost V 3 bases and J 2 bases, with 10 bases left between them. In DNA, the CDR3 is TGTGCCAGCTCACCGAAGCGGCTTAACACTGAAGCTTTCTTT. It codes for CASSPKRLNTEAFF.

The genes are TRBV28 and TRBJ1-4, with D unclear. Trimming stripped 8 bases from V and 0 bases from J, with 10 bases between. The germline gives CDR1 MDHEN, CDR2 SYDVKM. The CDR3 has 14 amino acids. The DNA of the CDR3 is TGTGCCAGCGTCCAGACTGCAACTAATGAAAAACTGTTTTTT. Protein product: CASVQTATNEKLFF.

This clone was observed a handful of times. V and J are TRBV30 and TRBJ1-2; 7 nucleotides match TRBD1. CDR3 length equals 14 residues. J was trimmed by 1 base and V by 1 base; bases with no gene match: 3. CDR1 is GTSNPN and CDR2 is SVGIG in the germline V gene (reference sequence). The DNA for the CDR3 is TGTGCCTGGAGTGGACAGGGTCTTAACTATGGCTACACCTTC. Translated: CAWSGQGLNYGYTF.

Only one count was recorded for this clone. The chain is built from TRBV2 and TRBJ1-2; TRBD1 is a possible D gene (5 bases). The CDR3 sequence is 12 residues long. V gave up 6 bases and J gave up 4 bases, with 9 bases separating them. Germline CDR1 SNHLY, CDR2 FYNNEI. The CDR3 loop is CASRTRVYGYTF. Written as DNA, the CDR3 is TGTGCCAGCAGGACCAGGGTCTATGGCTACACCTTC.

J is TRBJ2-1 and V is TRBV24-1, with D possibly being TRBD1 (6 bases). The CDR3 is 18 residues long. The germline gives CDR1 KGHDR, CDR2 SFDVKD. Between the trimmed V and J ends, which lost 6 bases and 4 bases, there was a span of 24 bases. CDR3 protein: CATSWGPGREAGYNEQFF. The CDR3 DNA follows: TGTGCCACCAGTTGGGGGCCGGGGAGAGAGGCTGGGTACAATGAGCAGTTCTTC.

V usage is TRBV5-8 and J usage is TRBJ1-6; TRBD1 might be the D (6 bases). This CDR3 comprises 14 residues. From germline, CDR1 is SGHTS and CDR2 YDEGEE. V was pared by 4 bases and J by 11 bases, with 16 bases between. Written as DNA, the CDR3 is TGTGCCAGCAGCGGGGGACAAAACAGCACACCCCTCCACTTT. It specifies CASSGGQNSTPLHF. The full variable domain, in which reference TRBV5-8 and TRBJ1-6 provide the parts outside the CDR3, is EAGVTQSPTHLIKTRGQQATLRCSPISGHTSVYWYQQALGLGLQFLLWYDEGEERNRGNFPPRFSGRQFPNYSSELNVNALELEDSALYLCASSGGQNSTPLHFGNGTRLTVT.

The chain combines TRBV28 with TRBJ2-7; no firm D call. The CDR3 is 14 residues long. Germline V CDR1 and CDR2: MDHEN, SYDVKM. V was clipped by 5 bases and J by 0 bases, with 11 bases between them. Here the CDR3 reads CASSVAASSYEQYF. As DNA, the CDR3 is TGTGCCAGCAGTGTAGCTGCGAGCTCCTACGAGCAGTACTTC. The whole variable domain, remainder taken from reference TRBV28 and TRBJ2-7, is DVKVTQSSRYLVKRTGEKVFLECVQDMDHENMFWYRQDPGLGLRLIYFSYDVKMKEKGDIPEGYSVSREKKERFSLILESASTNQTSMYLCASSVAASSYEQYFGPGTRLTVT.

The chain recombines TRBV27 with TRBJ2-7, with a possible D match to TRBD2 (6 bases). Germline loops: CDR1 MNHEY, CDR2 SMNVEV (reference sequence). V lost 8 bases, J lost 1 base, and 12 bases lay in between. The CDR3 sequence is 13 residues long. CDR3 nucleotide sequence: TGTGCCAGCCGACTAGTCGGGTCCTACGAGCAGTACTTC. It encodes CASRLVGSYEQYF.

V gene TRBV7-9 combines with J gene TRBJ1-1; D might be TRBD1 (5 bases). Deletions cut 7 bases from V and 0 bases from J, with 9 bases between. Germline-derived CDR1 and CDR2 are SEHNR and FQNEAQ (reference sequence). This CDR3 has 13 residues. CDR3 bases: TGTGCCAGCACCTCACAGGTGAACACTGAAGCTTTCTTT. It is translated as CASTSQVNTEAFF.

The chain has TRBV27 and TRBJ2-7; weak D call: TRBD2 (6 bases). The V gene lost 10 bases and the J gene lost 3 bases, with 13 bases spanning the gap. Germline V gene sequence: CDR1 MNHEY, CDR2 SMNVEV (reference sequence). CDR3 length: 12 amino acids. CDR3 protein: CATRGGGYEQYF. In DNA form, the CDR3 reads TGTGCCACGAGGGGAGGTGGCTACGAGCAGTACTTC.

The chain uses TRBV29-1 and TRBJ1-5; a weak D match, TRBD1 (5 bases). This CDR3 is 14 amino acids long. V shed 7 bases and J shed 5 bases, with 18 bases lying between them. The germline gives CDR1 SQVTM, CDR2 ANQGSEA. CDR3 in amino acids: CSAKNVGPHQPQHF. Written as DNA, the CDR3 is TGCAGCGCTAAAAATGTGGGGCCGCATCAGCCCCAGCATTTT. Full variable domain (remainder filled in from reference TRBV29-1 and TRBJ1-5): SAVISQKPSRDICQRGTSLTIQCQVDSQVTMMFWYRQQPGQSLTLIATANQGSEATYESGFVIDKFPISRPNLTFSTLTVSNMSPEDSSIYLCSAKNVGPHQPQHFGDGTRLSIL.

The V gene is TRBV14, the J gene TRBJ1-1, with 8 bases lining up with TRBD1. This CDR3 contains 15 residues. Germline CDR1 and CDR2: SGHDN and FVKESK. J was trimmed by 0 bases and V by 5 bases; bases with no gene match: 5. CDR3 in amino acids: CASSYGQGMNTEAFF. Written as DNA, the CDR3 is TGTGCCAGCAGCTACGGACAGGGAATGAACACTGAAGCTTTCTTT. Full variable domain (missing parts from reference TRBV14 and TRBJ1-1): EAGVTQFPSHSVIEKGQTVTLRCDPISGHDNLYWYRRVMGKEIKFLLHFVKESKQDESGMPNNRFLAERTGGTYSTLKVQPAELEDSGVYFCASSYGQGMNTEAFFGQGTRLTVV.

A few counts support this clone. The same CDR3 is also encoded by other DNA sequences in this sample. The chain links TRBV7-9 to TRBJ1-5, with TRBD1 as a possible D gene (6 bases). The CDR3 loop spans 14 amino acids. The V gene's germline CDR1 is SEHNR and CDR2 FQNEAQ (reference sequence). The V and J ends lost 3 bases and 3 bases respectively, with 9 bases between them. The CDR3 region is CASSFGQLNQPQHF. In DNA form, the CDR3 reads TGTGCCAGCAGCTTCGGACAGCTCAATCAGCCCCAGCATTTT.

The chain is built from TRBV12-3 or TRBV12-4 and TRBJ1-2, with 10 nucleotides matching TRBD1. Trimming took 5 bases from V and 8 from J; bases not matched to a gene: 5. The CDR3 spans 13 residues. This CDR3 reads CASSPDRGLGYTF. In DNA, the CDR3 is TGTGCCAGCAGTCCCGACAGGGGGCTCGGCTACACCTTC.

The chain links TRBV18 to TRBJ2-7, with TRBD2 identical over 11 bases. Germline CDR1 reads KGHSH; CDR2 reads LQKENI. There are 14 residues in the CDR3. Trimming took 6 bases from V and 3 from J; bases not matched to a gene: 4. CDR3 bases: TGTGCCAGCTCGCCCGGGACTAGCGGCTACGAGCAGTACTTC. This gives the protein CASSPGTSGYEQYF.